A single sample gave rise to the 17 T cell receptor beta chains below, sequenced in a study of CD8 T cells in Susac syndrome. After extraction with the RNeasy kit, about 0.45 to 1 ug of the RNA was reverse transcribed using random hexamers. TCRdb re-analysed the immunoSEQ multiplex PCR reads in MiXCR, keeping a single row per CDR3 protein. The data hold under 200,000 distinct CDR3 sequences, with roughly 95% observed a single time. Specimen: CD4+ T cells from PBMCs. The receptor set was obtained from a human donor in good health.

The chain employs TRBV3-1 and TRBJ2-5, with a tentative D call TRBD2 (5 bases). Between the trimmed V and J ends, which lost 5 bases and 1 base, there was a span of 11 bases. The CDR3 covers 14 residues. The germline V gene has CDR1 LGHDT and CDR2 YNNKEL (reference sequence). CDR3 residues: CASSIARLQETQYF. In nucleotides, the CDR3 is TGTGCCAGCAGCATAGCGCGACTCCAAGAGACCCAGTACTTC.

The chain employs TRBV5-1 and TRBJ1-2; a possible D gene is TRBD1 (6 bases). The V gene lost 4 bases and the J gene lost 2 bases, with 12 bases spanning the gap. Germline-derived CDR1 and CDR2 are SGHRS and YFSETQ. The CDR3 is 14 amino acids. The CDR3 protein is CASSPRTENYGYTF. As DNA, the CDR3 is TGCGCCAGCAGCCCTCGGACAGAAAACTATGGCTACACCTTC.

The J gene is TRBJ2-5, the V gene TRBV20-1, with D possibly TRBD1 on 6 matching bases. The germline CDR1 and CDR2 sequences are DFQATT and SNEGSKA (reference sequence). The CDR3 is 15 amino acids. Trimming took off 3 bases at V and 2 bases at J, with 16 bases between the two ends. Here the CDR3 reads CSASTTGLNQETQYF. The CDR3 DNA reads as TGCAGTGCTAGTACGACAGGCCTAAATCAAGAGACCCAGTACTTC.

The rearrangement joins TRBV29-1 to TRBJ2-1; 9 bases match TRBD1. The V segment lost 5 bases and the J segment 2 bases; nucleotides outside the gene matches: 4. CDR3 length: 14 residues. CDR1 SQVTM and CDR2 ANQGSEA come from the germline V gene. CDR3 amino acids: CSVSRTGAYNEQFF. The CDR3 coding sequence is TGCAGCGTTTCAAGGACAGGGGCCTACAATGAGCAGTTCTTC.

Only one count was recorded for this clonotype. CDR3 sequence reads: CASSYILETQYF. In nucleotides, the CDR3 is TGTGCCAGCAGTTATATTCTAGAGACCCAGTACTTC. The chain has TRBV7-6 and TRBJ2-5; the D is unclear. CDR3 length: 12 residues. Germline V lookup: CDR1 SGHVS, CDR2 FNYEAQ. Trimming left V 6 bases short and J 4 bases short, with 9 bases between. Based on the CDR3 plus reference TRBV7-6 and TRBJ2-5, the full variable domain is GAGVSQSPRYKVTKRGQDVALRCDPISGHVSLYWYRQALGQGPEFLTYFNYEAQQDKSGLPNDRFSAERPEGSISTLTIQRTEQRDSAMYRCASSYILETQYFGPGTRLLVL.

This sequence joins TRBV4-1 and TRBJ2-3; possible D gene TRBD1, 5 bases. This CDR3 is built from 15 residues. CDR1 is MGHRA and CDR2 is YSYEKL in the germline V gene. V was trimmed by 3 bases and J by 0 bases, leaving 10 bases between them. Written as DNA, the CDR3 is TGCGCCAGCAGCCATAGGGGATACAGCACAGATACGCAGTATTTT. This gives the protein CASSHRGYSTDTQYF.

The chain joins TRBV29-1 to TRBJ2-3; D call uncertain. The CDR3 covers 11 residues. Trimming shortened V by 0 bases and J by 7 bases, and 5 bases separated the two germline ends. CDR1 is SQVTM and CDR2 is ANQGSEA in the germline V gene. CDR3 amino acids: CSVEDLHTQYF. The CDR3 DNA reads as TGCAGCGTTGAAGATCTGCATACGCAGTATTTT.

This chain links TRBV9 with TRBJ1-5; weak D call: TRBD1 (5 bases). Deletions cut 0 bases from V and 2 bases from J, with 9 bases between. CDR1 is SGDLS and CDR2 is YYNGEE in the germline V gene. The CDR3 has 15 amino acids. The CDR3 protein is CASSVGWGGNQPQHF. The CDR3 DNA reads as TGTGCCAGCAGCGTAGGGTGGGGCGGCAATCAGCCCCAGCATTTT.

The chain is built from TRBV2 and TRBJ1-1; TRBD1 might be the D (5 bases). Germline V gives CDR1 SNHLY, CDR2 FYNNEI. The CDR3 is 12 amino acids. The V and J ends lost 5 bases and 11 bases respectively, with 15 bases between them. The CDR3 nucleotides read TGTGCCAGCAGTTGGGACCAAACGGAGGCTTTCTTT. Translated: CASSWDQTEAFF.

The chain combines TRBV28 with TRBJ1-1, with 7 bases aligning to TRBD1. The germline V gene has CDR1 MDHEN and CDR2 SYDVKM. V lost 6 bases and J lost 6; bases outside the gene matches: 4. CDR3 size: 12 residues. Written as DNA, the CDR3 is TGTGCCAGCAGCGCGGACAGGCCTGAAGCTTTCTTT. Translation: CASSADRPEAFF. The entire variable domain, with the rest obtained from reference TRBV28 and TRBJ1-1, is as follows: DVKVTQSSRYLVKRTGEKVFLECVQDMDHENMFWYRQDPGLGLRLIYFSYDVKMKEKGDIPEGYSVSREKKERFSLILESASTNQTSMYLCASSADRPEAFFGQGTRLTVV.

The chain recombines TRBV5-1 with TRBJ1-2, with D uncertain. Looked up from germline, CDR1 is SGHRS and CDR2 is YFSETQ. Trimming pared 4 bases from V and 6 bases from J, leaving 13 bases between. The length of the CDR3 is 13 residues. The DNA of the CDR3 is TGCGCCAGCAGCCCCCGGAAGAAGCATGGCTACACCTTC. As protein: CASSPRKKHGYTF. Based on the CDR3 plus reference TRBV5-1 and TRBJ1-2, the full variable domain is KAGVTQTPRYLIKTRGQQVTLSCSPISGHRSVSWYQQTPGQGLQFLFEYFSETQRNKGNFPGRFSGRQFSNSRSEMNVSTLELGDSALYLCASSPRKKHGYTFGSGTRLTVV.

This chain connects TRBV6-5 to TRBJ2-3; the D is unclear. This CDR3 spans 14 amino acids. V was shortened by 11 bases and J by 3 bases, with 18 bases between the two germline ends. Looked up from germline, CDR1 is MNHEY and CDR2 is SVGAGI. In DNA, the CDR3 is TGTGCCTCCACCCCGGAAGGGCATACAGATACGCAGTATTTT. Protein: CASTPEGHTDTQYF.

The V gene is TRBV29-1, the J gene TRBJ2-1, with 8 bases fitting TRBD2. Germline assignment: CDR1 SQVTM and CDR2 ANQGSEA. V shed 7 bases and J 3 bases; nucleotides not matched to a gene: 11. CDR3 length equals 15 residues. The CDR3 bases are TGCAGCGCCAACCTCGGGAGGGATGGCTACAATGAGCAGTTCTTC. Its protein product is CSANLGRDGYNEQFF.

The chain couples TRBV6-6 to TRBJ2-1; D possibly corresponds to TRBD2 (6 bases). Germline V CDR1 and CDR2: MNHNY, SVGAGI (reference sequence). This CDR3 is 16 amino acids long. Trimming took 5 bases from V and 1 from J, leaving 15 bases between them. CDR3 protein: CASSRGGSGSYNEQFF. The CDR3 nucleotides read TGTGCCAGCAGTCGCGGTGGCAGCGGGTCCTACAATGAGCAGTTCTTC.

This clonotype was counted once. The V gene is TRBV6-4, the J gene TRBJ2-1; D gene unclear. The CDR3 is 13 residues long. V lost 2 bases to trimming and J lost 11 bases, with 13 bases between them. Germline V gene sequence: CDR1 MRHNA, CDR2 SNTAGT. CDR3 amino acids: CASSDQPGSKQFF. The CDR3 bases are TGTGCCAGCAGTGACCAGCCGGGCTCGAAGCAGTTCTTC.

The chain carries TRBV6-5 and TRBJ2-7, with 8 bases identical to TRBD1. This CDR3 region has 12 residues. Germline lookup yields CDR1 MNHEY and CDR2 SVGAGI. Trimming removed 6 bases from V and 6 bases from J; junction bases left unmatched: 4. DNA for the CDR3: TGTGCCAGCAGCGGGACAGGCGGCGAGCAGTACTTC. Its protein is CASSGTGGEQYF.

The chain employs TRBV4-3 and TRBJ2-3; TRBD2 matches 9 bases. This CDR3 contains 16 residues. After removal of 4 bases from V and 1 base from J, the junction contained 6 bases not matched to a gene. From germline, CDR1 is LGHNA and CDR2 YSLEER. CDR3 region: CASSPQLAGGTDTQYF. For the CDR3, the DNA is TGCGCCAGCAGCCCTCAATTAGCGGGGGGCACAGATACGCAGTATTTT.